The 15 T cell receptor beta chains below come from one sample, sequenced in a study of T cell repertoires in aging, cancer and after chemotherapy. Multiplex touch-down PCR with TRB-A/B primers amplified rearranged V-D-J TRB sequences. TCRdb reprocessed the multiplex PCR reads via MiXCR and lists one record per CDR3 protein. This table holds almost 3,000 distinct CDR3 sequences, roughly a quarter found once. Peripheral blood genomic DNA, not sorted cells or RNA, was the template. The specimen sequenced was blood. These receptors all come from a human donor with a solid tumor.

This clonotype was counted between two and nine times. The chain couples TRBV7-2 to TRBJ2-4; TRBD2 matches at 7 bases. CDR1 is SGHTA, CDR2 FQGNSA, per germline. The CDR3 extends over 14 amino acids. V lost 5 bases to trimming and J lost 5 bases; unmatched junction nucleotides: 6. CDR3 residues: CASSTRSGENIQYF. The CDR3 DNA follows: TGTGCCAGCAGCACCCGGAGCGGGGAAAACATTCAGTACTTC. The full variable domain, in which reference TRBV7-2 and TRBJ2-4 provide the parts outside the CDR3, is GAGVSQSPSNKVTEKGKDVELRCDPISGHTALYWYRQSLGQGLEFLIYFQGNSAPDKSGLPSDRFSAERTGGSVSTLTIQRTQQEDSAVYLCASSTRSGENIQYFGAGTRLSVL.

The chain recombines TRBV20-1 with TRBJ2-4; D is uncertain. Per germline, CDR1 DFQATT and CDR2 SNEGSKA (reference sequence). The CDR3 length is 15 residues. Trimming cost V 4 bases and J 0 bases, with 13 bases left between them. In DNA, the CDR3 is TGCAGTGCTATGAGGCAGACATTAGCCAAAAACATTCAGTACTTC. Amino acids: CSAMRQTLAKNIQYF.

This clonotype was detected only a few times. The chain uses TRBV7-6 and TRBJ1-1; unclear D gene. V shed 1 base and J shed 7 bases, with 13 bases lying between them. Germline V gives CDR1 SGHVS, CDR2 FNYEAQ. The length of the CDR3 is 14 residues. For the CDR3, the DNA is TGTGCCAGCAGCTTAGGAGGATCAGCAGGTGAAGCTTTCTTT. Translating gives CASSLGGSAGEAFF.

By sample fraction, this clonotype is medium-sized. This rearrangement joins TRBV11-3 to TRBJ2-1, with 11 bases lining up with TRBD2. This CDR3 has 15 residues. V shed 5 bases and J 4 bases; nucleotides not matched to a gene: 4. CDR1 and CDR2 from the germline V gene are SGHNT and YENEEA. The CDR3 DNA reads as TGTGCCAGCAGCATCAGACTAGCGGGGTACAATGAGCAGTTCTTC. The encoded protein is CASSIRLAGYNEQFF.

The V and J genes are TRBV5-1 and TRBJ1-5; 10 positions match TRBD1. With V trimmed by 1 base and J by 7 bases, 5 bases remained unmatched. CDR1 is SGHRS and CDR2 is YFSETQ in the germline V gene. The CDR3 spans 15 residues. CDR3 in DNA: TGCGCCAGCAGCTTGTTCGGGACAGGGGACCAGCCCCAGCATTTT. It is translated as CASSLFGTGDQPQHF.

This clonotype qualifies as medium-sized. The chain is built from TRBV6-5 and TRBJ2-5; 7 bases map to TRBD2. This CDR3 spans 15 amino acids. J lost 12 bases, V lost 0 bases, and 13 bases had no gene match. CDR1 MNHEY and CDR2 SVGAGI come from the germline V gene. CDR3 DNA: TGTGCCAGCAGTTACTCTTCTAGCGGACAAGAGAGGGAGTACTTC. Amino acid sequence: CASSYSSSGQEREYF.

This clonotype is large. The chain couples TRBV29-1 to TRBJ1-2; D gene unclear. V lost 0 bases, J lost 4 bases, and 9 bases lay in between. Per germline, CDR1 SQVTM and CDR2 ANQGSEA. There are 13 residues in the CDR3. The CDR3 spells CSVEDGIVYGYTF. CDR3 coding DNA: TGCAGCGTTGAAGATGGTATAGTCTATGGCTACACCTTC.

In this sample, this clonotype turned up a few times. The chain's CDR3 is CASSSAGPATGELFF. The CDR3 region has the DNA TGTGCCAGCAGCTCGGCGGGCCCAGCCACCGGGGAGCTGTTTTTT. This sequence joins TRBV5-4 and TRBJ2-2, with D maybe TRBD2 (5 bases). Germline V lookup: CDR1 SGHNT, CDR2 YYREEE (reference sequence). The CDR3 covers 15 residues. Trimming pared 3 bases from V and 4 bases from J, leaving 13 bases between.

V and J are TRBV6-5 and TRBJ1-3; TRBD1 aligns across 8 bases. The CDR3 sequence is 15 residues long. Germline loops: CDR1 MNHEY, CDR2 SVGAGI. V lost 4 bases and J lost 4; bases outside the gene matches: 6. The CDR3 loop is CASSSPAGGGNTIYF. The CDR3 nucleotides are TGTGCCAGCAGTTCCCCGGCAGGGGGCGGAAACACCATATATTTT.

This clonotype came up a few times. This sequence joins TRBV27 and TRBJ1-1, with 8 positions matching TRBD1. Per germline, CDR1 MNHEY and CDR2 SMNVEV (reference sequence). Trimming took 1 base from V and 3 from J; bases not matched to a gene: 13. There are 18 residues in the CDR3. The CDR3 DNA follows: TGTGCCAGCAGTTTATTCCAGGGGGCAGGCTCCTTTTACACTGAAGCTTTCTTT. Translation gives CASSLFQGAGSFYTEAFF.

In its sample, this clonotype was seen a few times. The chain recombines TRBV20-1 with TRBJ2-3; 7 bases agree with TRBD2. With 4 bases clipped from V and 4 bases from J, the junction kept 17 bases outside the gene matches. CDR3 size: 17 residues. Germline V lookup: CDR1 DFQATT, CDR2 SNEGSKA (reference sequence). CDR3 DNA: TGCAGTGCTAAGTTGTTGGGCGGGAGAGGACGAGCAGATACGCAGTATTTT. Its translation: CSAKLLGGRGRADTQYF.

J is TRBJ2-7 and V is TRBV15; a weak D match, TRBD2 (6 bases). The germline V gene encodes CDR1 LNHNV and CDR2 YYDKDF (reference sequence). Trimming pared 1 base from V and 7 bases from J, leaving 20 bases between. The CDR3 consists of 16 residues. CDR3 bases: TGTGCCACCAGCAGAGGGGGGGACGGCTTCTACGCGGAGCAGTACTTC. It yields the protein CATSRGGDGFYAEQYF.

Concerning this clonotype itself: Being one base from a much bigger clone, this may be a read error. The chain recombines TRBV7-9 with TRBJ2-1; 9 bases are shared with TRBD2. Germline assignment: CDR1 SEHNR and CDR2 FQNEAQ (reference sequence). This CDR3 region has 15 residues. The J segment lost 8 bases and the V segment lost 5 bases, leaving 10 bases of the junction unmatched. The CDR3 protein is CASSPASGARHEQFF. In DNA form, the CDR3 reads TGTGCCAGCAGCCCCGCTAGCGGGGCGCGGCATGAGCAGTTCTTC.

The chain has TRBV7-3 and TRBJ2-3; D ambiguous. Per the germline V gene, CDR1 is SGHTA and CDR2 is FQGTGA. V shed 2 bases and J shed 2 bases, with 8 bases lying between them. The length of the CDR3 is 14 residues. CDR3 in amino acids: CASSLVYNTDTQYF. CDR3 nucleotide sequence: TGTGCCAGCAGCTTAGTTTACAACACAGATACGCAGTATTTT.

Points on this clonotype: A junction boundary mismatches the germline segment, possibly from a read error. The rearrangement uses TRBV10-3 and TRBJ2-7; D is possibly TRBD2 (7 bases). CDR1 and CDR2 (germline): ENHRY, SYGVKD. The CDR3 has 14 residues. CDR3 sequence (DNA): TGTGCCATCCGTGAGTCGGGGGGCTTCTACGAGCAGTACTTC. Its translation: CAIRESGGFYEQYF.